This T cell receptor beta chain was sequenced for a study of blood T cell repertoires in COVID-19 (TCRdb year 2020). Turning to the overall study: Collaborator samples came from the United States, Italy and Spain and covered acute and convalescent phases of COVID-19. The samples were drawn from two sources: the first 160 participants of the ongoing ImmuneRACE study, and fewer than 1,500 subjects contributed by 6 global collaborators. The material from the prospective study consisted of cDNA or gDNA derived from T cells, B-cell-depleted T cells, or PBMCs. Where HLA class I and class II types were available, the types were taken from metadata supplied by the sample provider, not from assay-based typing. Subjects who had been exposed to COVID-19, were actively infected with it, or had recovered from it provided the deeply sampled blood TCRbeta repertoires that made up the dataset. The sample metadata nearly always contained a de-identified subject ID, COVID-19 status, age in years and sex. A freely available public database, intended as a resource for researchers studying the immune response to SARS-CoV-2, is where the repertoires were released. Here is what the overall study found, with its caveats: The amount of clinical and demographic metadata varied by source and participant and was provided uncurated.

Deletion took 0 bases off V and 6 bases off J, with a span of 15 bases between the germline ends. The CDR3 starts with the cysteine, ends with the phenylalanine, and has 16 residues. The sequence is cut down to CDR3 DNA, 48 bases in frame from base 1. The germline V gene (reference sequence) specifies SGHKS as CDR1 and YYEKEE as CDR2. The immunoSEQ Assay, a bias-controlled multiplex PCR, was used to amplify TCRbeta CDR3 regions from genomic DNA. Regarding the original processing steps: The number of nucleated cells in each sample was estimated from the amplification of reference gene primers within the assay. Sequence reads were collapsed and filtered to measure the absolute abundance of every unique TCRbeta CDR3 rearrangement. For each sample, productive Simpson clonality was calculated as the square root of Simpson's diversity index over productive rearrangements. The table was pulled from immuneACCESS by TCRdb, which kept in-frame rearrangements only. Such tables lose some clones; where checked, under half of the loss comes from unresolved V genes, and the rest has no known cause. The D gene and trimming were derived from the DNA, and the V and J assignments and clone size from that table. The sample has under 35,000 clones on record, about 91% of them singletons. Together, the top ten hold roughly 5.7% of the sample.

Whole blood was collected in K2EDTA tubes by collaborating institutions according to the institutions' own protocols. For TCRbeta analysis, collaborators shipped samples as frozen whole blood, isolated PBMCs, or DNA extracted from either of those sample types. In the case of this clone: Its specific antigen is unknown. Nothing much larger sits one base from this clone, and base qualities are not available.

The sample was peripheral blood. Recombination joined TRBV5-5 with TRBJ2-2, with the D gene call left open. The clonotype originates from a human donor in a cohort sampled during active COVID-19. The DNA is as follows: TGTGCCAGCAGCTTGGCGATGAGTTCCACCGCCGGGGAGCTGTTTTTT. Translated, this gives CASSLAMSSTAGELFF.